This T cell receptor (beta chain) was obtained from a study of glioma-infiltrating T cells. This clonotype is termed medium-sized. The antigen is undetermined. Findings and limits, study-wide: Very few CDR3 sequences were shared between tissue and blood. Tissue-blood divergence was below expectation in non-neoplastic patients, above in gliomas.

Amplification of TCR alpha and beta CDR3 regions from RNA used iRepertoire nested multiplex PCR. Tissue mRNA or PBMC total RNA, roughly 100-400 ng, went into one-step reverse transcription and amplification. TCRdb used MiXCR to reprocess the multiplex PCR reads, holding one entry per CDR3 protein. The table lists fewer than 90,000 distinct CDR3 sequences, about 25% of them singletons. V lost 7 bases and J lost 0, with 9 bases in between. CDR3 length: 13 residues. Germline loops: CDR1 MNHNS, CDR2 SASEGT. Source material: glioma tissue, nonneoplastic brain tissue, or PBMCs (not recorded which). This receptor was taken from a human donor with low-grade glioma or glioblastoma, undergoing nonglioma brain surgery, or in good health (not recorded which). V and J are TRBV6-1 and TRBJ1-1; D gene ambiguous. Written as DNA, the CDR3 is TGTGCCAGCACCATCACCATGAACACTGAAGCTTTCTTT. This translates into CASTITMNTEAFF.